Detailed here is one T cell receptor beta chain. Its cognate antigen is unknown. The data are from a study of CD8+CD57+ T cells in acquired aplastic anemia. Whole-study context: CD4+ and CD8+ cells, once sorted, gave DNA averaging around 3.4 ug. Findings and caveats of the study: Patients and controls shared 25 to 30 CD8+ CDR3 sequences.

Profiling of TCR beta VDJ combinations and CDR3 sequences used genomic DNA as template. Using its own MiXCR run on the reads, TCRdb lists one record per CDR3 protein. The sample contains about 160,000 distinct CDR3 sequences, around 48% of which appear only once. Losses at the gene ends were 4 bases for V and 8 bases for J; bases not matched to a gene: 15. The CDR3 runs 16 residues. Germline V CDR1 and CDR2: MNHEY, SVGAGI. Sequenced patients had shown CD8+CD57+ cell expansion by flow cytometry. Every one of the patients had aplastic anemia (severe, acquired). No therapy had been given to the patients at the time of blood sampling.

Sequenced sample: sorted CD4+, CD8+, or CD8+CD57+ T cells (not recorded which) from PBMCs. The TCR comes from a human donor with aplastic anemia. The chain is built from TRBV6-5 and TRBJ2-3; 7 positions match TRBD2. CDR3 nucleotide sequence: TGTGCCAGCAGTTCCCGCCCGCGGGAGATCAGAGGTACGCAGTATTTT. This sequence encodes CASSSRPREIRGTQYF.